Listed here are 31 T cell receptor beta chains from one sample, sequenced in a study of CD8 T cells in Susac syndrome. With random hexamers, roughly 0.45 to 1 ug RNA was reverse transcribed. TCRdb re-called the immunoSEQ multiplex PCR reads through MiXCR, storing one row per CDR3 protein. Of approximately 200,000 distinct CDR3 sequences in the sample, approximately 90% are singletons; the top ten hold over 0.1%. Sequencing was performed on CD8+ T cells from PBMCs. The receptors stem from a human donor with multiple sclerosis.

The chain employs TRBV9 and TRBJ2-2, with TRBD2 matching 7 bases. From germline, CDR1 is SGDLS and CDR2 YYNGEE. The CDR3 sequence is 15 residues long. V lost 3 bases, J lost 4 bases, and 6 bases stayed unmatched. CDR3: CASSGERDLTGELFF. CDR3 bases: TGTGCCAGCAGCGGGGAGCGGGACCTCACCGGGGAGCTGTTTTTT.

The chain's CDR3 is CATREAGEGEQFF. Here the CDR3 DNA reads TGTGCCACCCGGGAAGCGGGAGAAGGTGAGCAGTTCTTC. The genes are TRBV6-2 or TRBV6-3 and TRBJ2-1, with 8 bases aligning to TRBD2. Germline loops: CDR1 MNHEY, CDR2 SVGEGT. The CDR3 is 13 residues long. After removal of 10 bases from V and 9 bases from J, the junction contained 11 bases not matched to a gene.

The V gene is TRBV9, the J gene TRBJ1-2, with D unresolved. The CDR3 length is 15 residues. V lost 4 bases and J lost 2, with 15 bases in between. Per germline, CDR1 SGDLS and CDR2 YYNGEE. The CDR3 sequence is CASSPRLRENYGYTF. CDR3 bases: TGTGCCAGCAGCCCGAGGTTAAGGGAGAACTATGGCTACACCTTC. The full variable domain, its missing parts supplied by reference TRBV9 and TRBJ1-2, is DSGVTQTPKHLITATGQRVTLRCSPRSGDLSVYWYQQSLDQGLQFLIQYYNGEERAKGNILERFSAQQFPDLHSELNLSSLELGDSALYFCASSPRLRENYGYTFGSGTRLTVV.

CDR3 sequence: CSVERQGGNEQFF. The CDR3 DNA sequence: TGCAGCGTTGAGCGGCAGGGCGGGAATGAGCAGTTCTTC. This sequence joins TRBV29-1 and TRBJ2-1; the D call may be TRBD1 or TRBD2 (5 bases each). V lost 3 bases and J lost 7, with 13 bases in between. The CDR3 loop spans 13 amino acids. Per the germline V gene, CDR1 is SQVTM and CDR2 is ANQGSEA.

CDR3: CASSPGPAAGAYEQYF. The CDR3 DNA reads TGTGCCAGCAGTCCCGGGCCCGCGGCGGGAGCCTACGAGCAGTACTTC. This sequence joins TRBV27 and TRBJ2-7, with 7 bases fitting TRBD2. Trimming took 5 bases from V and 2 from J; bases not matched to a gene: 12. CDR3 length: 16 amino acids. The germline V gene encodes CDR1 MNHEY and CDR2 SMNVEV (reference sequence).

This sequence joins TRBV12-3 or TRBV12-4 and TRBJ2-7; TRBD2 aligns across 7 bases. J gave up 6 bases and V 2 bases, and 7 bases lay outside the gene matches. This CDR3 comprises 14 residues. CDR3 sequence (DNA): TGTGCCAGCAGTTTAAGCGGGGAGTCTGGCGAGCAGTACTTC. Protein sequence: CASSLSGESGEQYF.

This chain connects TRBV5-1 to TRBJ2-2, with TRBD2 matching over 9 bases. Germline V gene sequence: CDR1 SGHRS, CDR2 YFSETQ. The V segment lost 0 bases and the J segment 3 bases; nucleotides outside the gene matches: 12. This CDR3 has 19 amino acids. The CDR3 nucleotides are TGCGCCAGCAGCTTGGTCATCGGCGCGGGAGGGCCCGACACCGGGGAGCTGTTTTTT. It codes for CASSLVIGAGGPDTGELFF.

This chain connects TRBV12-3 or TRBV12-4 to TRBJ2-7; D is possibly TRBD2 (5 bases). This CDR3 comprises 13 residues. Trimming took 3 bases from V and 6 from J, leaving 12 bases between them. CDR3 region: CASSFSSGSEQYF. The DNA for the CDR3 is TGTGCCAGCAGTTTTTCTTCGGGAAGCGAGCAGTACTTC.

In DNA form, the CDR3 reads TGTGCCACCAAAAATGGGGTCACCGGGGAGCTGTTTTTT. Translating gives CATKNGVTGELFF. The J gene is TRBJ2-2, the V gene TRBV24-1; D call uncertain. The CDR3 consists of 13 residues. V was clipped by 8 bases and J by 4 bases, with 10 bases between them. The V gene's germline CDR1 is KGHDR and CDR2 SFDVKD.

The rearrangement uses TRBV6-5 and TRBJ2-3; TRBD2 aligns across 8 bases. From germline, CDR1 is MNHEY and CDR2 SVGAGI. CDR3 size: 17 residues. With V trimmed by 2 bases and J by 2 bases, 9 bases remained unmatched. CDR3 amino acids: CASSYQGGGPPTDTQYF. Written as DNA, the CDR3 is TGTGCCAGCAGTTACCAGGGCGGGGGGCCCCCCACAGATACGCAGTATTTT.

This clonotype came up a few times. V is TRBV13 and J is TRBJ2-7; 9 bases fit TRBD1. The CDR3 is made up of 17 amino acids. Germline CDR1 PRHDT, CDR2 FYEKMQ (reference sequence). Germline trimming cut 4 bases from V and 6 bases from J; bases unmatched to any gene: 16. DNA for the CDR3: TGTGCCAGCAGCTCGACCTCCGGGACAGGGTATGTTGGCGAGCAGTACTTC. Encoded protein: CASSSTSGTGYVGEQYF. The full variable domain, its missing parts supplied by reference TRBV13 and TRBJ2-7, is AAGVIQSPRHLIKEKRETATLKCYPIPRHDTVYWYQQGPGQDPQFLISFYEKMQSDKGSIPDRFSAQQFSDYHSELNMSSLELGDSALYFCASSSTSGTGYVGEQYFGPGTRLTVT.

The chain is built from TRBV7-2 and TRBJ1-5; possibly TRBD1 for D (5 bases). The CDR3 totals 16 residues. V was cut by 8 bases and J by 1 base, with 18 bases left in between. Germline loops: CDR1 SGHTA, CDR2 FQGNSA. CDR3 DNA sequence: TGTGCCAGCGTCTTGAGCGTAGGGGCGAGCAATCAGCCCCAGCATTTT. Its protein is CASVLSVGASNQPQHF. Complete variable domain (other parts from reference TRBV7-2 and TRBJ1-5): GAGVSQSPSNKVTEKGKDVELRCDPISGHTALYWYRQSLGQGLEFLIYFQGNSAPDKSGLPSDRFSAERTGGSVSTLTIQRTQQEDSAVYLCASVLSVGASNQPQHFGDGTRLSIL.

The chain links TRBV5-6 to TRBJ2-2; TRBD1 agrees at 8 bases. With 3 bases clipped from V and 6 bases from J, the junction kept 10 bases outside the gene matches. The V gene's germline CDR1 is SGHDT and CDR2 YYEEEE. This CDR3 has 16 residues. CDR3: CASSSRTGRRAGELFF. In nucleotides, the CDR3 is TGTGCCAGCAGCTCCAGGACAGGGAGGAGGGCCGGGGAGCTGTTTTTT.

In this sample, this clonotype turned up many times. V gene TRBV9 combines with J gene TRBJ1-1; D is unresolved. The CDR3 is 12 residues long. Between the trimmed V and J ends, which lost 4 bases and 1 base, there was a span of 5 bases. Germline V CDR1 and CDR2: SGDLS, YYNGEE. CDR3 region: CASSPGNTEAFF. CDR3 nucleotide sequence: TGTGCCAGCAGCCCCGGGAACACTGAAGCTTTCTTT.

J is TRBJ2-1 and V is TRBV11-1, with 9 bases matching TRBD2. The CDR3 spans 13 residues. Germline-derived CDR1 and CDR2 are SGHAT and FQDESV (reference sequence). Germline trimming cut 8 bases from V and 9 bases from J; bases unmatched to any gene: 8. CDR3 in DNA: TGTGCCAGCGCGGGCGGGGGGGCCGGTGAGCAGTTCTTC. Its protein product is CASAGGGAGEQFF.

This chain joins TRBV6-6 and TRBJ2-1; 9 bases align to TRBD1. The V gene end was trimmed by 4 bases and the J gene end by 2 bases; junction bases not matched to a gene: 3. The CDR3 is made up of 15 amino acids. Germline lookup yields CDR1 MNHNY and CDR2 SVGAGI (reference sequence). CDR3 in DNA: TGTGCCAGCAGTTCGGACAGGGGAGCCTACAATGAGCAGTTCTTC. Amino acids: CASSSDRGAYNEQFF.

CDR3 bases: TGTGCCAGTGGGGAGGGACCGTCATCCAACGAGCAGTACTTC. Translated: CASGEGPSSNEQYF. J is TRBJ2-7 and V is TRBV19, with TRBD2 identical over 7 bases. Trimming cost V 8 bases and J 5 bases; bases outside gene matches: 12. CDR1 and CDR2 (germline): LNHDA, SQIVND (reference sequence). This CDR3 has 14 amino acids.

The CDR3 DNA reads TGCAGCGTCAGACTAGCGGGAGGGAAAGAGACCCAGTACTTC. It specifies CSVRLAGGKETQYF. The V gene is TRBV29-1, the J gene TRBJ2-5, with 14 bases matching TRBD2. The J segment lost 3 bases and the V segment lost 6 bases, leaving 3 bases of the junction unmatched. This CDR3 has 14 residues. From germline, CDR1 is SQVTM and CDR2 ANQGSEA.

This chain connects TRBV20-1 to TRBJ2-7; tentatively, D is TRBD1 (5 bases). Germline CDR1 is DFQATT and CDR2 is SNEGSKA (reference sequence). This CDR3 has 13 amino acids. Between the trimmed V and J ends, which lost 7 bases and 6 bases, there was a span of 19 bases. Here the CDR3 reads CSVMQGILREQYF. The DNA of the CDR3 is TGCAGTGTTATGCAGGGCATATTGCGCGAGCAGTACTTC.

The gene calls are TRBV15 and TRBJ2-7; TRBD2 is a possible D gene (6 bases). This CDR3 has 14 amino acids. The V end was cut by 3 bases, the J end by 5 bases, with 14 bases between. Per germline, CDR1 LNHNV and CDR2 YYDKDF (reference sequence). The CDR3 spells CATSSRGGAHEQYF. As DNA, the CDR3 is TGTGCCACCAGCAGCCGAGGAGGGGCCCACGAGCAGTACTTC.

J is TRBJ2-7 and V is TRBV15; TRBD2 agrees at 14 bases. Looked up from germline, CDR1 is LNHNV and CDR2 is YYDKDF (reference sequence). The CDR3 is made up of 18 amino acids. V lost 0 bases, J lost 2 bases, and 6 bases stayed unmatched. The CDR3 sequence is CATSRDMGLAGVTYEQYF. The CDR3 region has the DNA TGTGCCACCAGCAGAGATATGGGACTAGCGGGAGTAACCTACGAGCAGTACTTC. Full variable domain (rest looked up from reference TRBV15 and TRBJ2-7): DAMVIQNPRYQVTQFGKPVTLSCSQTLNHNVMYWYQQKSSQAPKLLFHYYDKDFNNEADTPDNFQSRRPNTSFCFLDIRSPGLGDTAMYLCATSRDMGLAGVTYEQYFGPGTRLTVT.

The chain carries TRBV5-1 and TRBJ2-3, with a weak D call TRBD2 (5 bases). The V gene's germline CDR1 is SGHRS and CDR2 YFSETQ. V lost 1 base to trimming and J lost 2 bases, with 11 bases between them. This CDR3 spans 15 amino acids. The CDR3 loop is CASSLLDLNTDTQYF. CDR3 bases: TGCGCCAGCAGCTTGTTGGACTTGAACACAGATACGCAGTATTTT.

The chain joins TRBV6-1 to TRBJ1-1; 11 nucleotides match TRBD1. V shed 5 bases and J 3 bases; nucleotides not matched to a gene: 11. Germline CDR1 is MNHNS and CDR2 is SASEGT. The CDR3 has 17 amino acids. The CDR3 here is CASSPSPDRGPYTEAFF. CDR3 DNA: TGTGCCAGCAGTCCAAGTCCGGACAGGGGGCCCTACACTGAAGCTTTCTTT.

The chain is built from TRBV28 and TRBJ1-1; D not certain. V lost 0 bases and J 0 bases, leaving 8 bases between the germline ends. Looked up from germline, CDR1 is MDHEN and CDR2 is SYDVKM. The CDR3 consists of 15 residues. DNA of the CDR3: TGTGCCAGCAGTTTATGGGCGCTTATGAACACTGAAGCTTTCTTT. This sequence encodes CASSLWALMNTEAFF.

The chain combines TRBV9 with TRBJ1-1; no clear D. Germline CDR1 SGDLS, CDR2 YYNGEE. This CDR3 spans 14 amino acids. Between the trimmed V and J ends, which lost 0 bases and 3 bases, there was a span of 9 bases. The chain's CDR3 is CASSVGGGDTEAFF. CDR3 in DNA: TGTGCCAGCAGCGTAGGAGGTGGGGACACTGAAGCTTTCTTT.

The chain joins TRBV28 to TRBJ2-5; the match to TRBD1 covers 12 bases. The CDR3 is 14 amino acids. Germline V gene lookup returns CDR1 MDHEN and CDR2 SYDVKM. V shed 4 bases, J shed 4 bases, and the junction held 1 base outside the gene matches. CDR3 DNA sequence: TGTGCCAGCAGTTGGGACAGGGGGCGAGAGACCCAGTACTTC. Translation: CASSWDRGRETQYF.

This chain connects TRBV29-1 to TRBJ2-3; 9 bases match TRBD2. Germline V lookup: CDR1 SQVTM, CDR2 ANQGSEA. J lost 0 bases, V lost 4 bases, and 5 bases had no gene match. This CDR3 contains 15 residues. The CDR3: CSVVGLAGSTDTQYF. DNA of the CDR3: TGCAGCGTTGTTGGGCTAGCGGGAAGCACAGATACGCAGTATTTT.

The chain joins TRBV27 to TRBJ2-5; 12 bases match TRBD2. Germline values: CDR1 MNHEY, CDR2 SMNVEV (reference sequence). The V gene end was trimmed by 0 bases and the J gene end by 0 bases; junction bases not matched to a gene: 11. This CDR3 is 20 amino acids long. CDR3 in DNA: TGTGCCAGCAGTTTATCCCCCGGGACTAGCGGGTCCCGGTACCAAGAGACCCAGTACTTC. This translates into CASSLSPGTSGSRYQETQYF.

The chain carries TRBV10-3 and TRBJ2-1, with 9 bases lining up with TRBD2. Germline-derived CDR1 and CDR2 are ENHRY and SYGVKD. V was pared by 10 bases and J by 8 bases, with 15 bases of the junction left unmatched. The CDR3 is made up of 15 amino acids. The CDR3 nucleotides are TGTGCCACCTCCACCATTTTAGCGGGAGTAGATGAGCAGTTCTTC. Encoded protein: CATSTILAGVDEQFF.

The rearrangement uses TRBV9 and TRBJ2-1; D remains unclear. The ends were cut back, 0 bases at V and 7 bases at J, with 8 bases in the middle. The CDR3 is 13 residues long. Per germline, CDR1 SGDLS and CDR2 YYNGEE. The CDR3 spells CASSVGNSNEQFF. The CDR3 bases are TGTGCCAGCAGCGTAGGCAACTCTAATGAGCAGTTCTTC.

The chain has TRBV24-1 and TRBJ1-2; perhaps TRBD1 as D (6 bases). Germline V gives CDR1 KGHDR, CDR2 SFDVKD. V was cut by 3 bases and J by 11 bases, with 15 bases left in between. The CDR3 runs 13 residues. The chain's CDR3 is CATSDAWTEGYTF. In DNA, the CDR3 is TGTGCCACCAGTGATGCCTGGACAGAAGGGTACACCTTC.